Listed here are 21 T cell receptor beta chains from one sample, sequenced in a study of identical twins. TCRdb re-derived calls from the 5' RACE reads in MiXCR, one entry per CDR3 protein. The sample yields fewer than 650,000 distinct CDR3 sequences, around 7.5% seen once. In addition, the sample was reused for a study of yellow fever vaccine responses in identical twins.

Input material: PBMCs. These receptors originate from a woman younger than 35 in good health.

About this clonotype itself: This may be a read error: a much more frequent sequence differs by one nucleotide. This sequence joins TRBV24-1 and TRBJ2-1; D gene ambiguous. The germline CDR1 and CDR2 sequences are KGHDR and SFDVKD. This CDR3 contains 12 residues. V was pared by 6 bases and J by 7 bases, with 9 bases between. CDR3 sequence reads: CATSPQGNEQFF. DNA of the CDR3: TGTGCCACCAGTCCCCAAGGTAATGAGCAGTTCTTC.

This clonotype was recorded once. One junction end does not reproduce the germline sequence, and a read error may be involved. The CDR3 coding sequence is TGCAGTGCTAGACCGTGGGGTACCTACGAGCATTACTTC. This codes for CSARPWGTYEHYF. The chain carries TRBV20-1 and TRBJ2-7; D is unclear. CDR1 DFQATT and CDR2 SNEGSKA come from the germline V gene (reference sequence). The CDR3 spans 13 residues.

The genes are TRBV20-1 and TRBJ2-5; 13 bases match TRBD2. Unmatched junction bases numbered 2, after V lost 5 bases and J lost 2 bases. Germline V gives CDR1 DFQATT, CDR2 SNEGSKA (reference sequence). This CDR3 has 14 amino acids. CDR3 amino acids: CSALGLAGQETQYF. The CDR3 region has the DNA TGCAGTGCTTTGGGACTAGCGGGGCAAGAGACCCAGTACTTC.

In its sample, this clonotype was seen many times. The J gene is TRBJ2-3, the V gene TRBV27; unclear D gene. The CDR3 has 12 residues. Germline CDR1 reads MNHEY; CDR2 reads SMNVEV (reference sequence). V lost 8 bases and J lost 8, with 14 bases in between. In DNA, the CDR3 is TGTGCCAGCGGACCCCATGTTGGTACGCAGTATTTT. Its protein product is CASGPHVGTQYF.

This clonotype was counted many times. CDR3 DNA: TGCGCCAGCAGCCTCACCGGACAGCTCAACACTGAAGCTTTCTTT. Translating gives CASSLTGQLNTEAFF. V and J are TRBV4-1 and TRBJ1-1; tentatively, D is TRBD1 (6 bases). V was pared by 4 bases and J by 2 bases, with 14 bases between. This CDR3 has 15 amino acids. Germline V gene sequence: CDR1 MGHRA, CDR2 YSYEKL.

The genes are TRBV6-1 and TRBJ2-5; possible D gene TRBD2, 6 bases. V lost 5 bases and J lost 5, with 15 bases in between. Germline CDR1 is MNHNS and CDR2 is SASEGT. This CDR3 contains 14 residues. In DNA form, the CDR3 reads TGTGCCAGCAGTATGGGCGGGACCGGCGAGACCCAGTACTTC. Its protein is CASSMGGTGETQYF.

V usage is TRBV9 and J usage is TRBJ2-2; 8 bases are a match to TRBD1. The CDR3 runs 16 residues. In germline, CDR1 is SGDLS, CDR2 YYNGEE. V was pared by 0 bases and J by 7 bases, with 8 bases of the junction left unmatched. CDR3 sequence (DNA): TGTGCCAGCAGCGTAGGCCCGGACAGGGTAGGCGGGGAGCTGTTTTTT. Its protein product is CASSVGPDRVGGELFF.

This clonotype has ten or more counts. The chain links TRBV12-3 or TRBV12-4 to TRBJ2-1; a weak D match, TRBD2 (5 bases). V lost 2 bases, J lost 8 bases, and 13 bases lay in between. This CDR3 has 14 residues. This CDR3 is CASSLWGGSDEQFF. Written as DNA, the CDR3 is TGTGCCAGCAGTTTATGGGGTGGGAGTGATGAGCAGTTCTTC.

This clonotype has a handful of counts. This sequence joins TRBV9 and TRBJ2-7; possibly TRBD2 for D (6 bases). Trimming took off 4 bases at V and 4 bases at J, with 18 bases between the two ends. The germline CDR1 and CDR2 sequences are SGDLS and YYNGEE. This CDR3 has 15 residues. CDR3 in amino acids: CASSQGPGGVYEQYF. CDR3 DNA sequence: TGTGCCAGCAGCCAAGGCCCCGGAGGGGTTTACGAGCAGTACTTC.

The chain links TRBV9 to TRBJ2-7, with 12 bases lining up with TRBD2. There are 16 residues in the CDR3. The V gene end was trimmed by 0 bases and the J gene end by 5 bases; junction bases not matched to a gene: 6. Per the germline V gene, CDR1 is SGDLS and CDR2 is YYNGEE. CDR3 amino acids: CASSVAGLAGFDEQYF. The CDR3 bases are TGTGCCAGCAGCGTAGCAGGACTAGCGGGATTCGACGAGCAGTACTTC.

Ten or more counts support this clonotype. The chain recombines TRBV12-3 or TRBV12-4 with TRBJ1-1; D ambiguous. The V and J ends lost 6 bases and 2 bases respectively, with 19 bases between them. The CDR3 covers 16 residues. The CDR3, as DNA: TGTGCCAGCAGCCTATACACCTGGACGGAAAACACTGAAGCTTTCTTT. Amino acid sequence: CASSLYTWTENTEAFF.

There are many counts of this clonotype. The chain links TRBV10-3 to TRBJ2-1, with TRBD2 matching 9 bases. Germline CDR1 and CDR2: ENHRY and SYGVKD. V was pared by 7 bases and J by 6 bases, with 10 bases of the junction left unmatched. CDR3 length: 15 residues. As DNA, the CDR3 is TGTGCCATCACCCCGACTAGCGGAAGCCTCAATGAGCAGTTCTTC. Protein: CAITPTSGSLNEQFF.

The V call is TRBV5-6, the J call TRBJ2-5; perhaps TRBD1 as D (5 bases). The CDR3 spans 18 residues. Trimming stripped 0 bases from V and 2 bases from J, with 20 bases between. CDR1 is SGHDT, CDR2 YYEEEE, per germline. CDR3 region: CASSLAINVRVGQETQYF. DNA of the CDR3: TGTGCCAGCAGCTTGGCTATAAATGTCAGGGTTGGACAAGAGACCCAGTACTTC. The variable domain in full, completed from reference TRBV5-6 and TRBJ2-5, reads DAGVTQSPTHLIKTRGQQVTLRCSPKSGHDTVSWYQQALGQGPQFIFQYYEEEERQRGNFPDRFSGHQFPNYSSELNVNALLLGDSALYLCASSLAINVRVGQETQYFGPGTRLLVL.

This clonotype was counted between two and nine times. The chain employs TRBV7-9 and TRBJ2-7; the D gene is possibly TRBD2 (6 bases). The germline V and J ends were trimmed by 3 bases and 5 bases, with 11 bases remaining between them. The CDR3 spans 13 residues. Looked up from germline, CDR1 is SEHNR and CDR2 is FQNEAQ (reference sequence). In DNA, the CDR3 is TGTGCCAGCAGCTTCTTGGCGGGACACGAGCAGTACTTC. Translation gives CASSFLAGHEQYF. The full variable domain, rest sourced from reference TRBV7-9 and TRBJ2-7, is DTGVSQNPRHKITKRGQNVTFRCDPISEHNRLYWYRQTLGQGPEFLTYFQNEAQLEKSRLLSDRFSAERPKGSFSTLEIQRTEQGDSAMYLCASSFLAGHEQYFGPGTRLTVT.

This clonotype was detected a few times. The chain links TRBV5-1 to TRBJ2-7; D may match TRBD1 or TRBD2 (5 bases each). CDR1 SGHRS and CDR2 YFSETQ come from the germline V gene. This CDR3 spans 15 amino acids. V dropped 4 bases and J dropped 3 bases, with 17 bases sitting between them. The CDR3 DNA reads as TGCGCCAGCAGCCCACCCGGGACCGGACACTACGAGCAGTACTTC. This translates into CASSPPGTGHYEQYF.

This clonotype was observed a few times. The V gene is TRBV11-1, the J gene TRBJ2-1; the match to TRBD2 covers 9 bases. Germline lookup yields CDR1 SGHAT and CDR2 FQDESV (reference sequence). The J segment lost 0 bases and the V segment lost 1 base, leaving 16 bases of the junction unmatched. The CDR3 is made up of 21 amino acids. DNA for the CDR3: TGTGCCAGCAGCTTAGGTGGGTTAGCGGGAGCATGGATGAGCTCCTACAATGAGCAGTTCTTC. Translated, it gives CASSLGGLAGAWMSSYNEQFF.

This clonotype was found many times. CDR3 nucleotide sequence: TGTGCCAGCAGTCCCCGGGCAGGGTCATGGGACACTGAAGCTTTCTTT. This translates into CASSPRAGSWDTEAFF. This chain joins TRBV6-1 and TRBJ1-1; D is perhaps TRBD1 (5 bases). Trimming left V 5 bases short and J 3 bases short, with 19 bases between. This CDR3 region has 16 residues. CDR1 and CDR2 (germline): MNHNS, SASEGT.

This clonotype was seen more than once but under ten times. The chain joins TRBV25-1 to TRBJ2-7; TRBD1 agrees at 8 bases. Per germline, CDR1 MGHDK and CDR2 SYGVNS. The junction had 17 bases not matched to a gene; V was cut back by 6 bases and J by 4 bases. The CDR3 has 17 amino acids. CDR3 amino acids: CASSGAASTGGLYEQYF. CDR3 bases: TGTGCCAGCAGCGGCGCGGCCTCCACAGGGGGTCTTTACGAGCAGTACTTC.

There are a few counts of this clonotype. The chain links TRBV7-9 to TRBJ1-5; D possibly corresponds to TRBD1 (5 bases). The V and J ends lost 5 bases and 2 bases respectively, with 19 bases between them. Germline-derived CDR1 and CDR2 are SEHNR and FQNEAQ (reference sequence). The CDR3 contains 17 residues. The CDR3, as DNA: TGTGCCAGCAGCCCTCTTGGGGCAGCGATTGGCAATCAGCCCCAGCATTTT. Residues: CASSPLGAAIGNQPQHF.

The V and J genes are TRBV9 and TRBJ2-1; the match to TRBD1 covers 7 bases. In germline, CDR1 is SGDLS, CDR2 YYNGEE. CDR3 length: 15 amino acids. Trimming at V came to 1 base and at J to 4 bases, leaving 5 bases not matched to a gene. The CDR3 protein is CASSVFGTAYNEQFF. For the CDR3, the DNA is TGTGCCAGCAGCGTATTCGGGACAGCTTACAATGAGCAGTTCTTC.

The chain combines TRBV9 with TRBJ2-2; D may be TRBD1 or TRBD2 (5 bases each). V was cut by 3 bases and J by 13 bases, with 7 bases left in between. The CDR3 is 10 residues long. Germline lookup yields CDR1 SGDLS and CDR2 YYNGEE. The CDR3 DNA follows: TGTGCCAGCAGCGGGGACGGGCTGTTTTTT. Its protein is CASSGDGLFF.